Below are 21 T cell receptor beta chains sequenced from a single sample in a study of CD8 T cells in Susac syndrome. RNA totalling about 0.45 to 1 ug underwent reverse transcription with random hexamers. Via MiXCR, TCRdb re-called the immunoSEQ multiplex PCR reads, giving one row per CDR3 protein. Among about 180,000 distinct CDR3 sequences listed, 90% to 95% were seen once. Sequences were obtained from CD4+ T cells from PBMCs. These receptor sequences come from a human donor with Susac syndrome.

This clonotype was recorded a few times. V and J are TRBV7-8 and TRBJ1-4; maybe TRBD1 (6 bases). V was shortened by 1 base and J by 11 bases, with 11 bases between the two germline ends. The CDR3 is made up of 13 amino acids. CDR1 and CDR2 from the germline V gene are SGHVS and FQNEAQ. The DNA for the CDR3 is TGTGCCAGCAGCTTAGTGGACAGCCGGAAACTGTTTTTT. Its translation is CASSLVDSRKLFF. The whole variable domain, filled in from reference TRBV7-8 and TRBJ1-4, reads GAGVSQSPRYKVAKRGQDVALRCDPISGHVSLFWYQQALGQGPEFLTYFQNEAQLDKSGLPSDRFFAERPEGSVSTLKIQRTQQEDSAVYLCASSLVDSRKLFFGSGTQLSVL.

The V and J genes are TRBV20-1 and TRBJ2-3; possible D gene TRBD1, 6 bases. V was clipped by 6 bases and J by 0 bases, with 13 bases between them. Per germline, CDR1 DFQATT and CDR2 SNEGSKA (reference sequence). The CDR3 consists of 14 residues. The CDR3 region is CSATQGLSTDTQYF. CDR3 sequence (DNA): TGCAGTGCAACCCAGGGGCTTAGCACAGATACGCAGTATTTT.

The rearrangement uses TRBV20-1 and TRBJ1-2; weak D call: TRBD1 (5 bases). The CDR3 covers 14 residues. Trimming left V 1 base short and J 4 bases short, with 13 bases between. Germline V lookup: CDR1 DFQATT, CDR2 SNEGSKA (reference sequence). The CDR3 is CSARVGEGPYGYTF. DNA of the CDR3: TGCAGTGCTAGAGTGGGGGAGGGACCCTATGGCTACACCTTC.

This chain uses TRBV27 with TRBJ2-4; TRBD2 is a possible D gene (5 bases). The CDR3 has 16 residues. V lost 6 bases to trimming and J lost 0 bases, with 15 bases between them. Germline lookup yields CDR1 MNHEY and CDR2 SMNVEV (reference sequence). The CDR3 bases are TGTGCCAGCAGCCTAGACACCGGGGTAGCCAAAAACATTCAGTACTTC. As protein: CASSLDTGVAKNIQYF.

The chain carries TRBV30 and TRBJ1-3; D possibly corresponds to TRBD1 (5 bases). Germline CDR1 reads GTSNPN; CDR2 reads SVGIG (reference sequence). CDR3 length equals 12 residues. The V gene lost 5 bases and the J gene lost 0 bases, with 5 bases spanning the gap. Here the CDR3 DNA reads TGTGCCTGGCAGGGCTCTGGAAACACCATATATTTT. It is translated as CAWQGSGNTIYF.

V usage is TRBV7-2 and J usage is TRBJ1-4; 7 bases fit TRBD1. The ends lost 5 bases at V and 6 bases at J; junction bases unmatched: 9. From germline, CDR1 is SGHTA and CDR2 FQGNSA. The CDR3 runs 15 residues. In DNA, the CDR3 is TGTGCCAGCAGCAGTGGACAGGTTGGGGATGAAAAACTGTTTTTT. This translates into CASSSGQVGDEKLFF.

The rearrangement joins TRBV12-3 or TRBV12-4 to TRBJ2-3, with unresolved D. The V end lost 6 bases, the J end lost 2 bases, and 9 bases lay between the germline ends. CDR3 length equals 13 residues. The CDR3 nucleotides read TGTGCCAGCAGGCCTTGGCCCACAGATACGCAGTATTTT. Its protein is CASRPWPTDTQYF.

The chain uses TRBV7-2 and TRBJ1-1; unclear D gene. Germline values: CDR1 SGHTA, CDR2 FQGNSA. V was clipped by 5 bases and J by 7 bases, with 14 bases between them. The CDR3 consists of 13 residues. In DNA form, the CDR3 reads TGTGCCAGCAGCGCGCGACAAGGCCATGAAGCTTTCTTT. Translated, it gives CASSARQGHEAFF.

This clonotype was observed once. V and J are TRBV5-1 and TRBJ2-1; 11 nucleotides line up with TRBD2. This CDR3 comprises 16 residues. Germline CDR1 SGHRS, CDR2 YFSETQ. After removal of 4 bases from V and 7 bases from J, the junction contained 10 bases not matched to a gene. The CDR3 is CASSKIKTSGENEQFF. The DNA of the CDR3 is TGCGCCAGCAGCAAGATCAAGACTAGCGGGGAGAATGAGCAGTTCTTC. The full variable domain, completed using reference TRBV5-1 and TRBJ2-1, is KAGVTQTPRYLIKTRGQQVTLSCSPISGHRSVSWYQQTPGQGLQFLFEYFSETQRNKGNFPGRFSGRQFSNSRSEMNVSTLELGDSALYLCASSKIKTSGENEQFFGPGTRLTVL.

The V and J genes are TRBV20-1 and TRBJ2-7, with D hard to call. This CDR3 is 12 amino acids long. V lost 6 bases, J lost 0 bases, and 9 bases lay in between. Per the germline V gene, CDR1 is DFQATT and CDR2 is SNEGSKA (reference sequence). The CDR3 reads CSAAGNSYEQYF. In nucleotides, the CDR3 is TGCAGTGCCGCAGGTAACTCCTACGAGCAGTACTTC.

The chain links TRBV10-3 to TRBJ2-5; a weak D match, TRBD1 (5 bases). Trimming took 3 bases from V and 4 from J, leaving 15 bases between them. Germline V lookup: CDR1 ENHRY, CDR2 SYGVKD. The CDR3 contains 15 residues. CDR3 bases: TGTGCCATCAGTGACGCCCGCCAGGGCGCAGAGACCCAGTACTTC. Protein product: CAISDARQGAETQYF.

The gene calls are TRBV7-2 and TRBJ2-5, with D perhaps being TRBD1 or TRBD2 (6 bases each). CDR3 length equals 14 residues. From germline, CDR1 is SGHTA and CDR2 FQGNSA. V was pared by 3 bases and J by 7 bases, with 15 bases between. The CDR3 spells CASSLTGGSGTQYF. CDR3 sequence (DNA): TGTGCCAGCAGCTTGACCGGGGGCTCGGGGACCCAGTACTTC.

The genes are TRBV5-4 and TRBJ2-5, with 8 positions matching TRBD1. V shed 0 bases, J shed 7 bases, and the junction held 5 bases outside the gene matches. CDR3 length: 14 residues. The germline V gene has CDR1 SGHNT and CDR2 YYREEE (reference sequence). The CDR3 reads CASSLGDRSGTQYF. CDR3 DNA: TGTGCCAGCAGCTTGGGGGACAGGTCCGGGACCCAGTACTTC.

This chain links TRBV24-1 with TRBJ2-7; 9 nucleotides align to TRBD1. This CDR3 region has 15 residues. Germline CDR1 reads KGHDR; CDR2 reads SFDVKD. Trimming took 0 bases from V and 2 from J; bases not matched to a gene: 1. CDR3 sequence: CATSDLRDRAYEQYF. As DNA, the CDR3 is TGTGCCACCAGTGATTTGCGGGACAGGGCCTACGAGCAGTACTTC.

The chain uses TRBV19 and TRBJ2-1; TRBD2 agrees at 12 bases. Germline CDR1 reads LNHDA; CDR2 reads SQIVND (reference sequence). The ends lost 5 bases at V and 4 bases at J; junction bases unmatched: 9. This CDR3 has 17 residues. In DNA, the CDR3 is TGTGCCAGTAGTTCTTCTAGCGGGGGGGCTAGTTACAATGAGCAGTTCTTC. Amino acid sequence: CASSSSSGGASYNEQFF.

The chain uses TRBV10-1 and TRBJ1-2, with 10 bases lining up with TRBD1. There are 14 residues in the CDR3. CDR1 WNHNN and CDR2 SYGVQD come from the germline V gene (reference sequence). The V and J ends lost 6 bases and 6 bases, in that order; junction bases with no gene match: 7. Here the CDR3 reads CASRAGQGRNGYTF. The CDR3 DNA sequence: TGCGCCAGCAGGGCGGGACAGGGGCGAAATGGCTACACCTTC.

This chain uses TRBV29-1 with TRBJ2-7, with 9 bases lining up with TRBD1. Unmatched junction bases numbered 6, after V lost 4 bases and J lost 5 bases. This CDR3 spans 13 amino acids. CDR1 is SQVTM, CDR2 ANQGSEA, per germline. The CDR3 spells CSVGGTGTHEQYF. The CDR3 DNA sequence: TGCAGCGTTGGGGGGACAGGGACCCACGAGCAGTACTTC.

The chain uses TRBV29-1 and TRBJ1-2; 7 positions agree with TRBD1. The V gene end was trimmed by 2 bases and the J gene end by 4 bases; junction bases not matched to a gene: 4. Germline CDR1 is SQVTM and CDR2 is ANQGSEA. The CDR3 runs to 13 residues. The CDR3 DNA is TGCAGCGTTGAACGAGGGGGCGGCTATGGCTACACCTTC. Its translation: CSVERGGGYGYTF.

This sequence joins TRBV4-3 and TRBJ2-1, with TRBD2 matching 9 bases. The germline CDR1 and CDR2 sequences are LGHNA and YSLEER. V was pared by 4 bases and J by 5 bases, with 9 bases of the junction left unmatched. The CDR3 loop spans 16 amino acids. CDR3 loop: CASSRRAGGENNEQFF. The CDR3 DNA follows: TGCGCCAGCAGCCGTCGAGCGGGGGGTGAGAACAATGAGCAGTTCTTC.

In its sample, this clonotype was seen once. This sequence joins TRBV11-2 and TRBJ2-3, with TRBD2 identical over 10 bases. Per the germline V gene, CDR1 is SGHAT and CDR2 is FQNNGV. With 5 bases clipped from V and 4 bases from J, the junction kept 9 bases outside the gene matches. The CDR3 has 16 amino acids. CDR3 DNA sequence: TGTGCCAGCAGCCCACGGGCAGCGGGGGGGGCAGATACGCAGTATTTT. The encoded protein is CASSPRAAGGADTQYF.

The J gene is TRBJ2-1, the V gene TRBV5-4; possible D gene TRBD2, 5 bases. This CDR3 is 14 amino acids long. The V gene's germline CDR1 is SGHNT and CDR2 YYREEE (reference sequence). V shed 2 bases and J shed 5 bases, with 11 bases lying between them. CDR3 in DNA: TGTGCCAGCAGCTTTTGGCTAGCAGACAATGAGCAGTTCTTC. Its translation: CASSFWLADNEQFF.